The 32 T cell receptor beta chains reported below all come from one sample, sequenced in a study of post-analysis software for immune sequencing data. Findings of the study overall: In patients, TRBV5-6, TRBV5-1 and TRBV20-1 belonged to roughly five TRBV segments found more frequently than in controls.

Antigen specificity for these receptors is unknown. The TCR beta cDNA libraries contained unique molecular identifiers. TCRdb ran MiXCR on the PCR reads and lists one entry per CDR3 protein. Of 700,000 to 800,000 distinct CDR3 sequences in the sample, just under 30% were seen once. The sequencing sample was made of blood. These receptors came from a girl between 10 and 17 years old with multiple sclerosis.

CDR3 nucleotides: TGTGCCACCGCGGGCGGGGGGCAAGAGACCCAGTACTTC. Amino acid sequence: CATAGGGQETQYF. The chain links TRBV10-3 to TRBJ2-5; 8 nucleotides match TRBD2. The ends lost 10 bases at V and 2 bases at J; junction bases unmatched: 6. CDR1 and CDR2 from the germline V gene are ENHRY and SYGVKD. The length of the CDR3 is 13 residues.

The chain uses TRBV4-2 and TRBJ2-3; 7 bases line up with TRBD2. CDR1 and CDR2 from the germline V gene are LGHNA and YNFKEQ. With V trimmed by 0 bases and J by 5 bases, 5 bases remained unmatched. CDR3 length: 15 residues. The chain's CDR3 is CASSQDGGMGDTQYF. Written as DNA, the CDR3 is TGTGCCAGCAGCCAAGACGGGGGGATGGGAGATACGCAGTATTTT.

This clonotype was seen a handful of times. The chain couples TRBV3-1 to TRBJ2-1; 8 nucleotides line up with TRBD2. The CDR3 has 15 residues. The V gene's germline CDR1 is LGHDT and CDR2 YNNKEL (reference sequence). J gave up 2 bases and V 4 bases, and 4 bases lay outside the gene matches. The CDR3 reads CASSRRGGPYNEQFF. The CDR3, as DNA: TGTGCCAGCAGCCGCCGGGGGGGCCCCTACAATGAGCAGTTCTTC.

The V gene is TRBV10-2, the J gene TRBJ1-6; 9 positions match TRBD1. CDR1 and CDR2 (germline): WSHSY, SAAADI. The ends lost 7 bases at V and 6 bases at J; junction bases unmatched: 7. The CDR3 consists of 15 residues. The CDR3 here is CASTAVTGGNSPLHF. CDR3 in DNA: TGCGCCAGCACCGCGGTGACAGGGGGTAATTCACCCCTCCACTTT.

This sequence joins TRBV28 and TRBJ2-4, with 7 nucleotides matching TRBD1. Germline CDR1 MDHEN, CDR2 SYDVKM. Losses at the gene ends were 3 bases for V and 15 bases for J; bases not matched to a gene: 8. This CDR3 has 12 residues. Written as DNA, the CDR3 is TGTGCCAGCAGTTTGGGTTCAGGGGGATGGTACTTC. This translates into CASSLGSGGWYF.

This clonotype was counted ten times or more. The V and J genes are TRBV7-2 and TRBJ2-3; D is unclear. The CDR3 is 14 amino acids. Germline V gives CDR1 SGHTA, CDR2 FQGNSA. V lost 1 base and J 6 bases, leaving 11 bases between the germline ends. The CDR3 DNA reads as TGTGCCAGCAGCTTAGGACCCCGCCGGGATACGCAGTATTTT. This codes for CASSLGPRRDTQYF.

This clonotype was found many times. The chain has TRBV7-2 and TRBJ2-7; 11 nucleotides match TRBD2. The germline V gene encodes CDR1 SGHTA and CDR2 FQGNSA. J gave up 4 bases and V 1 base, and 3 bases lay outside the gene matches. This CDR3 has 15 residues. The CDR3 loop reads CASSLVAGGLYEQYF. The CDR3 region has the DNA TGTGCCAGCAGCTTAGTAGCGGGAGGGCTGTACGAGCAGTACTTC.

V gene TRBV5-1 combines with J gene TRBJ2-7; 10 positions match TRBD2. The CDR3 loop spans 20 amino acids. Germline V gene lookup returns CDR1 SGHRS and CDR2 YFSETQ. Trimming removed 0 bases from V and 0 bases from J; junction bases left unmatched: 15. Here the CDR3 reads CASSLGLIASGSSSSYEQYF. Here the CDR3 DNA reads TGCGCCAGCAGCTTGGGTCTTATCGCTAGCGGGAGCTCCAGCTCCTACGAGCAGTACTTC.

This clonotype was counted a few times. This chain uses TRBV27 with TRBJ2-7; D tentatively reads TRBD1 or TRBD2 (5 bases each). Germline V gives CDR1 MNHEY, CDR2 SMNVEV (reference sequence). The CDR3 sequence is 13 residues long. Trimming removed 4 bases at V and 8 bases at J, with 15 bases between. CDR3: CASSSSPGRKQYF. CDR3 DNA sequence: TGTGCCAGCAGTTCGAGTCCGGGACGCAAGCAGTACTTC.

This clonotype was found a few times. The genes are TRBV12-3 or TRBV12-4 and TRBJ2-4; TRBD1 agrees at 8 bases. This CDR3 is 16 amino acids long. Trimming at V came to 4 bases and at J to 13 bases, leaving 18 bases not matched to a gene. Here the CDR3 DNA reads TGTGCCAGCAGTTGGAAAAAGACAGGGGCAAAATACGGGCAGTACTTC. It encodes CASSWKKTGAKYGQYF.

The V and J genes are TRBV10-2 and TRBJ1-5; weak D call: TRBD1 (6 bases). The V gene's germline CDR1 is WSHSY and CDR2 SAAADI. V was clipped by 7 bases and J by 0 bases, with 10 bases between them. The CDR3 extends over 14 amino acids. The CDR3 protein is CASNTGYSNQPQHF. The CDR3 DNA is TGCGCCAGCAACACAGGGTATAGCAATCAGCCCCAGCATTTT.

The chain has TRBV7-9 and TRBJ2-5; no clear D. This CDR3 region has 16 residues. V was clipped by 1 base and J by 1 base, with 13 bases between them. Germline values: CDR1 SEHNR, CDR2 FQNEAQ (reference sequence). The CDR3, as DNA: TGTGCCAGCAGCTTAGACCTTATCGCGGCCCAAGAGACCCAGTACTTC. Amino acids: CASSLDLIAAQETQYF.

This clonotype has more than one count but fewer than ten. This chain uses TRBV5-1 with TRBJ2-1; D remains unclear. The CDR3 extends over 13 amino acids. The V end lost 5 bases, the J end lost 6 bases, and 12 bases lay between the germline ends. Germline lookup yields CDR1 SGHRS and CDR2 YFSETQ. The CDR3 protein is CASSLRVSNEQFF. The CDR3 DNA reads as TGCGCCAGCAGTCTTAGGGTGAGCAATGAGCAGTTCTTC.

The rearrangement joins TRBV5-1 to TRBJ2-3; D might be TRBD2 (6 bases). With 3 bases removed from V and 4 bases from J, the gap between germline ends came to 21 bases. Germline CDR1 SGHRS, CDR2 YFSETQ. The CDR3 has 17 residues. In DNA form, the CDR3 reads TGCGCCAGCAGCTCCTGGGGGGAGAGTGGTTACGCAGATACGCAGTATTTT. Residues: CASSSWGESGYADTQYF.

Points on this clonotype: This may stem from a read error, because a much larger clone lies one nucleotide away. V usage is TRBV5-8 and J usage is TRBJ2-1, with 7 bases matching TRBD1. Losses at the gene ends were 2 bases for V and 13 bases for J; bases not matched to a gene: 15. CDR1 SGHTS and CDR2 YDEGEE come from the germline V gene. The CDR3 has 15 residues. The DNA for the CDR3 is TGTGCCAGCAGCTTATTAGGGACAGATCAAGAGACCCAGTTCTTC. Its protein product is CASSLLGTDQETQFF.

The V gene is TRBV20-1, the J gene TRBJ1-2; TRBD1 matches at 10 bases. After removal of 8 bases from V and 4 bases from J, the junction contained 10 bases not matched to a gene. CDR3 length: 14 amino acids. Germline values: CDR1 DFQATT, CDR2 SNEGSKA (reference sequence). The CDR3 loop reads CSPTGQGVGYGYTF. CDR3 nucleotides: TGCAGTCCAACAGGACAGGGGGTTGGCTATGGCTACACCTTC.

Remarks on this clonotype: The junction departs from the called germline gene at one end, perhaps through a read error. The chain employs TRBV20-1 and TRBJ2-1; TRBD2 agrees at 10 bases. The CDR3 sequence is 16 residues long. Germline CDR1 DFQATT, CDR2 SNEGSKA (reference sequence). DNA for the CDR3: TGCAGTGCTAGAGATCTACTAGCGGGAAACTACAATGGGCAGTTCTTC. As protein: CSARDLLAGNYNGQFF.

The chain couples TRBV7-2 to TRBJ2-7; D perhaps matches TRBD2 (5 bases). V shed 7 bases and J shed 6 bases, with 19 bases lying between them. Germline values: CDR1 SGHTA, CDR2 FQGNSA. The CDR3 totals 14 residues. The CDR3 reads CASNRGFSPFEQYF. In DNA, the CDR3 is TGTGCCAGCAACCGAGGGTTTTCCCCGTTCGAGCAGTACTTC.

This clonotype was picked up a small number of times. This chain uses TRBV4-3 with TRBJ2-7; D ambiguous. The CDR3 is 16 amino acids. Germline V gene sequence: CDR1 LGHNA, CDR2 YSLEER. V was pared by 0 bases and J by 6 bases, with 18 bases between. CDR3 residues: CASSQENLFPFSEQYF. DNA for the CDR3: TGCGCCAGCAGCCAAGAGAATCTTTTCCCCTTCTCCGAGCAGTACTTC.

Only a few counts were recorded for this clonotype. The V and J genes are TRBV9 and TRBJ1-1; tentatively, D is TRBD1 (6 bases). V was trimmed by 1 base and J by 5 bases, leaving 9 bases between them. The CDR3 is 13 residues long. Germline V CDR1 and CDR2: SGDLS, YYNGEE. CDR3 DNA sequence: TGTGCCAGCAGCGTAACAACAGGGACTGAAGCTTTCTTT. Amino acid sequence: CASSVTTGTEAFF.

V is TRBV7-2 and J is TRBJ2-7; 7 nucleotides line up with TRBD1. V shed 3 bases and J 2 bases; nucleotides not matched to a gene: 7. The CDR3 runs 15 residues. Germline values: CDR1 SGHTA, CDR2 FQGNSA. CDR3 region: CASSLMGQSTYEQYF. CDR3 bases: TGTGCCAGCAGCTTGATGGGACAGTCGACCTACGAGCAGTACTTC.

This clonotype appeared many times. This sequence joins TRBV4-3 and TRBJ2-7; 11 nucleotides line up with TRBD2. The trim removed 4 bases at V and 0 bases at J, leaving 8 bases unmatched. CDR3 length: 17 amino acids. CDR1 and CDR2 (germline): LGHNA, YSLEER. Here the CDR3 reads CASSLGTSGPSSYEQYF. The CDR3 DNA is TGCGCCAGCAGCCTTGGGACTAGCGGTCCTAGCTCCTACGAGCAGTACTTC.

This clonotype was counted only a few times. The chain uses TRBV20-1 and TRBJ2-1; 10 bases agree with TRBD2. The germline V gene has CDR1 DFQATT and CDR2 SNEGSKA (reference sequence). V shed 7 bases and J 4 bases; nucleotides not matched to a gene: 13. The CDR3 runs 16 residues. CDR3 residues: CSGKMGRAGGYNEQFF. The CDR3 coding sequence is TGCAGTGGAAAGATGGGACGAGCGGGAGGGTACAATGAGCAGTTCTTC.

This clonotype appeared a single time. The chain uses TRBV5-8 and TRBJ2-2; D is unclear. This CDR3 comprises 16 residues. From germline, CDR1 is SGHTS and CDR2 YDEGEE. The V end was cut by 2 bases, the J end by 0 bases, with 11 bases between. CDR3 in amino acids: CASSFSLSPNTGELFF. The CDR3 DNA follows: TGTGCCAGCAGCTTTTCCCTATCCCCGAACACCGGGGAGCTGTTTTTT.

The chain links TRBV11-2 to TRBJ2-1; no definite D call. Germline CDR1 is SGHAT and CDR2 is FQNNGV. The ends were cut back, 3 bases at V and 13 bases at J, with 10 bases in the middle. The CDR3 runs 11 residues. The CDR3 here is CASSFGETQFF. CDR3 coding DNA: TGTGCCAGCAGCTTTGGAGAGACCCAGTTCTTC.

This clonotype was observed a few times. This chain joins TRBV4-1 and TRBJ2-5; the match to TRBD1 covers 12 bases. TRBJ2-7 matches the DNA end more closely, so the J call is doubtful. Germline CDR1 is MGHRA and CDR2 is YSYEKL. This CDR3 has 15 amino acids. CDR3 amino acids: CASSQEGQGAAEQYF. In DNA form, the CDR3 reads TGCGCCAGCAGCCAAGAGGGACAGGGGGCGGCCGAGCAGTACTTC.

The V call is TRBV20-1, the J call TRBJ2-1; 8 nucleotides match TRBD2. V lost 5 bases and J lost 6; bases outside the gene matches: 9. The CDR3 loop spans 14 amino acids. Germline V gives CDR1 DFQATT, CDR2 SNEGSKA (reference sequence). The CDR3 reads CSAPLPGGGNEQFF. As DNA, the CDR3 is TGCAGTGCTCCTCTTCCGGGAGGGGGCAATGAGCAGTTCTTC.

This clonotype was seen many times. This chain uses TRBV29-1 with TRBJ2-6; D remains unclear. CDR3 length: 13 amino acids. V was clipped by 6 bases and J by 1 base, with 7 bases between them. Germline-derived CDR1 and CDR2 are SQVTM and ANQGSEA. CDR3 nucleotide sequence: TGCAGCGTCAAGGGTTCTGGGGCCAACGTCCTGACTTTC. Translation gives CSVKGSGANVLTF.

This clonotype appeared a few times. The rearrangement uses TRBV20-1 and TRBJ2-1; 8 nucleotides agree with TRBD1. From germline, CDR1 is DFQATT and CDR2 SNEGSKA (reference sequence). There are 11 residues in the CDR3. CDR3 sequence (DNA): TGCGGACAGGGTTCCTACAATGAGCAGTTCTTC. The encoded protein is CGQGSYNEQFF.

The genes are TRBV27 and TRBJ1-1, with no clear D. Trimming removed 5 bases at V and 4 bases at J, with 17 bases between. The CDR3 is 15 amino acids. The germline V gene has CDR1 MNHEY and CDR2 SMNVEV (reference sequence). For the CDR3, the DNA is TGTGCCAGCAGTCAGGAACCTTTCCGGGGCACTGAAGCTTTCTTT. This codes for CASSQEPFRGTEAFF.

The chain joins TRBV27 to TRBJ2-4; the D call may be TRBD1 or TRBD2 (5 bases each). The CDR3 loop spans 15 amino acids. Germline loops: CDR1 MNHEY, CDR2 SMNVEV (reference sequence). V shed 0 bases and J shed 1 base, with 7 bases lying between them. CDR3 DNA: TGTGCCAGCAGTTTATCATGGGGGGCCAAAAACATTCAGTACTTC. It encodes CASSLSWGAKNIQYF.

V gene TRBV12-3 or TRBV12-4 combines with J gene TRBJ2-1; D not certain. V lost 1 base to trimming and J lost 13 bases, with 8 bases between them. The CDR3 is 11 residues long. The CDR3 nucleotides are TGTGCCAGCAGTTTAGGGAGATTCCAGTTCTTC. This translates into CASSLGRFQFF.